Below are 10 T cell receptor beta chains sequenced from a single sample in a study of cytomegalovirus exposure and HLA in healthy donors. The primer mix had 60 Vbeta and 13 Jbeta primers. Only in-frame clones appear in the TCRdb table, and some are missing; sequencing was by immunoSEQ multiplex PCR. The sample contains 130,000 or so clones, around three quarters of which appear only once. Sequencing used PBMCs. The receptors come from a man aged 25-40 years in good health and CMV-seronegative.

The V and J genes are TRBV5-1 and TRBJ1-1; TRBD1 matches at 9 bases. J was trimmed by 0 bases and V by 3 bases; bases with no gene match: 9. CDR3 size: 17 residues. Germline V gene sequence: CDR1 SGHRS, CDR2 YFSETQ. CDR3 nucleotide sequence: TGCGCCAGCAGCTACACCGGGACAGGGTTTATGAACACTGAAGCTTTCTTT. Translated, it gives CASSYTGTGFMNTEAFF.

This clone has only one observation. The chain joins TRBV5-1 to TRBJ1-2; maybe TRBD1 (5 bases). V was cut by 0 bases and J by 8 bases, with 17 bases left in between. Germline V gene lookup returns CDR1 SGHRS and CDR2 YFSETQ. The CDR3 is made up of 15 amino acids. This CDR3 is CASSLDVPRVRGYTF. Here the CDR3 DNA reads TGCGCCAGCAGCTTGGATGTACCCAGGGTAAGGGGCTACACCTTC.

This clone was seen only a few times. This chain joins TRBV2 and TRBJ1-6, with TRBD1 as a possible D gene (6 bases). This CDR3 is built from 16 residues. V lost 3 bases and J lost 1, with 10 bases in between. CDR1 is SNHLY and CDR2 is FYNNEI in the germline V gene. The CDR3 sequence: CASSEAQGSYNSPLHF. CDR3 DNA: TGTGCCAGCAGTGAGGCACAGGGATCCTATAATTCACCCCTCCACTTT.

This clone was detected a few times. This chain connects TRBV30 to TRBJ2-6; D remains unclear. The CDR3 spans 15 residues. Trimming took 2 bases from V and 0 from J, leaving 8 bases between them. Germline values: CDR1 GTSNPN, CDR2 SVGIG (reference sequence). The CDR3 sequence is CAWSRSGSGANVLTF. DNA of the CDR3: TGTGCCTGGAGTAGATCAGGCTCTGGGGCCAACGTCCTGACTTTC.

The sample holds one count of this clone. The chain couples TRBV11-3 to TRBJ1-1; D unresolved. This CDR3 spans 13 amino acids. The germline V and J ends were trimmed by 1 base and 10 bases, with 13 bases remaining between them. Germline V lookup: CDR1 SGHNT, CDR2 YENEEA. CDR3: CASSLGPEARAFF. CDR3 coding DNA: TGTGCCAGCAGCTTAGGCCCCGAGGCGAGAGCTTTCTTT.

The chain couples TRBV11-2 to TRBJ2-7, with 7 bases lining up with TRBD1. Losses at the gene ends were 4 bases for V and 3 bases for J; bases not matched to a gene: 12. CDR3 size: 16 residues. Germline lookup yields CDR1 SGHAT and CDR2 FQNNGV. This CDR3 reads CASSYLTQGDIYEQYF. DNA of the CDR3: TGTGCCAGCAGCTACCTTACGCAGGGGGATATCTACGAGCAGTACTTC. Complete variable domain (other parts from reference TRBV11-2 and TRBJ2-7): EAGVAQSPRYKIIEKRQSVAFWCNPISGHATLYWYQQILGQGPKLLIQFQNNGVVDDSQLPKDRFSAERLKGVDSTLKIQPAKLEDSAVYLCASSYLTQGDIYEQYFGPGTRLTVT.

This clone appeared a few times. The chain has TRBV5-1 and TRBJ2-6, with 13 bases aligning to TRBD2. Trimming cost V 5 bases and J 1 base; bases outside gene matches: 0. Germline V gene lookup returns CDR1 SGHRS and CDR2 YFSETQ. This CDR3 has 16 residues. The CDR3, as DNA: TGCGCCAGCAGACTAGCGGGGGGGTCTGGGGCCAACGTCCTGACTTTC. It codes for CASRLAGGSGANVLTF.

This clone was picked up a small number of times. The chain joins TRBV10-3 to TRBJ2-1; tentative D call: TRBD2 (5 bases). The CDR3 has 16 residues. Germline loops: CDR1 ENHRY, CDR2 SYGVKD. V lost 7 bases and J 1 base, leaving 17 bases between the germline ends. The CDR3 protein is CAITGGLSRSYNEQFF. In DNA, the CDR3 is TGTGCCATCACGGGCGGACTTTCAAGGTCCTACAATGAGCAGTTCTTC.

This clone has a single count. The V gene is TRBV30, the J gene TRBJ1-4; D remains unclear. Trimming removed 1 base from V and 5 bases from J, with 8 bases in between. Germline assignment: CDR1 GTSNPN and CDR2 SVGIG (reference sequence). The CDR3 runs to 13 residues. The CDR3 region has the DNA TGTGCCTGGAGTGGTGCGGGGAATGAAAAACTGTTTTTT. It codes for CAWSGAGNEKLFF.

CDR3 coding DNA: TGCGCCAGCAGCTTGGTAGACAGGACTGGGGCCAACGTCCTGACTTTC. Amino acids: CASSLVDRTGANVLTF. V and J are TRBV5-1 and TRBJ2-6; a weak D match, TRBD1 (6 bases). V lost 0 bases, J lost 2 bases, and 9 bases lay in between. This CDR3 contains 16 residues. Germline lookup yields CDR1 SGHRS and CDR2 YFSETQ.